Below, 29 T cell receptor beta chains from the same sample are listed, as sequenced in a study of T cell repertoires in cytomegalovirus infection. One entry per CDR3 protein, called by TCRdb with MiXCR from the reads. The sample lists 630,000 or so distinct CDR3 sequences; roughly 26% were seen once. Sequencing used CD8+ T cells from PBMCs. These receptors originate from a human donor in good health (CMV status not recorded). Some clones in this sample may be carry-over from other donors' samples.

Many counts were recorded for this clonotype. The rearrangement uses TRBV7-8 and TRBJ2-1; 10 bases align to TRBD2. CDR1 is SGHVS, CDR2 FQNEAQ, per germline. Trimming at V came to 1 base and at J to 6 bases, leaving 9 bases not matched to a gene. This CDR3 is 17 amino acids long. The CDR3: CASSLVMGTSVFNEQFF. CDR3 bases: TGTGCCAGCAGCTTAGTCATGGGGACTAGCGTCTTCAATGAGCAGTTCTTC.

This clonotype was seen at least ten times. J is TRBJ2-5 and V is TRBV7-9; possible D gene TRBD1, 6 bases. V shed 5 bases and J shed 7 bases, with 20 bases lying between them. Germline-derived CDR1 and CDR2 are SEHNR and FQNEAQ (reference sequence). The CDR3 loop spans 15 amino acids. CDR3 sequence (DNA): TGTGCCAGCAGCCCGGACAGCTGGGGGCCTGCGACCCAGTACTTC. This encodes CASSPDSWGPATQYF.

CDR3 DNA sequence: TGTGCCAGCAGTAAGACAGGGGACACTGAAGCTTTCTTT. It specifies CASSKTGDTEAFF. The chain recombines TRBV6-2 or TRBV6-3 with TRBJ1-1; 8 bases map to TRBD1. V shed 5 bases, J shed 3 bases, and the junction held 2 bases outside the gene matches. The CDR3 totals 13 residues. Germline CDR1 reads MNHEY; CDR2 reads SVGEGT.

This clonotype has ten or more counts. CDR3 loop: CASSLEPEYEQYF. CDR3 DNA: TGTGCCAGCAGCTTAGAACCAGAGTACGAGCAGTACTTC. This chain uses TRBV7-2 with TRBJ2-7; D is ambiguous. Germline V lookup: CDR1 SGHTA, CDR2 FQGNSA. The CDR3 is 13 residues long. Trimming took off 1 base at V and 4 bases at J, with 8 bases between the two ends.

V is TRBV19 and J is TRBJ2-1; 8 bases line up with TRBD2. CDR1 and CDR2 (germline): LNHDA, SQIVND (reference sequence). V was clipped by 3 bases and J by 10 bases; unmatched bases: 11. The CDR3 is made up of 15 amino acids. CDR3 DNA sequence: TGTGCCAGTAGTATTTCCCCCCGGGGGGGCGGCGAGCAGTTCTTC. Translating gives CASSISPRGGGEQFF.

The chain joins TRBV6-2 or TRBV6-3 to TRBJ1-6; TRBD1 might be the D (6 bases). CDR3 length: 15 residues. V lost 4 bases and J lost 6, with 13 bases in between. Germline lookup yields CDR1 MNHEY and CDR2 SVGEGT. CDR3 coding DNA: TGTGCCAGCAGTTGGACGGGACAAACTAATTCACCCCTCCACTTT. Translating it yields CASSWTGQTNSPLHF.

CDR3 in amino acids: CASGWTSGANEQFF. Written as DNA, the CDR3 is TGTGCCAGCGGATGGACTAGCGGAGCTAATGAGCAGTTCTTC. The V and J genes are TRBV25-1 and TRBJ2-1; 10 bases align to TRBD2. Germline V gene sequence: CDR1 MGHDK, CDR2 SYGVNS. With 8 bases clipped from V and 7 bases from J, the junction kept 8 bases outside the gene matches. The CDR3 covers 14 residues.

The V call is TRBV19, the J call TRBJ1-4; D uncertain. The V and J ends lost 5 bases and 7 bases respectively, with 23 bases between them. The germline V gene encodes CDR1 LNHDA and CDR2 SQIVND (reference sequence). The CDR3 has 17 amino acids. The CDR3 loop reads CASSPTLRLDGSEKLFF. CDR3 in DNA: TGTGCCAGTAGTCCGACCCTCAGACTGGACGGTAGTGAAAAACTGTTTTTT.

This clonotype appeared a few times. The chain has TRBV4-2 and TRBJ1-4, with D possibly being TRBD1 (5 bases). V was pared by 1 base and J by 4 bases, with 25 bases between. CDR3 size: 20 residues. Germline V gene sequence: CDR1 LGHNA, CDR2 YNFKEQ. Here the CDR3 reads CASSQAHISRVRSGNEKLFF. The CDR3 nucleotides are TGTGCCAGCAGCCAAGCCCACATCTCCAGGGTGAGATCGGGTAATGAAAAACTGTTTTTT.

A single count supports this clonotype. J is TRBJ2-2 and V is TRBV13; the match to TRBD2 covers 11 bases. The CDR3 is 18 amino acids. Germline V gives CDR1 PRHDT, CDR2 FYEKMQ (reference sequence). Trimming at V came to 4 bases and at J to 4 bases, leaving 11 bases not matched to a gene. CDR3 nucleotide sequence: TGTGCCAGCAGCTCCCTAGCGGGGGGTGCGCGAGGCACCGGGGAGCTGTTTTTT. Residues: CASSSLAGGARGTGELFF.

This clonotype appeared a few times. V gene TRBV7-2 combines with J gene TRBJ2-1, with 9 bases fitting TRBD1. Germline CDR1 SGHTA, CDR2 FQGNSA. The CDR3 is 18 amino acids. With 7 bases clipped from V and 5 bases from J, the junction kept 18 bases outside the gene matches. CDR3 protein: CASTLKLGSGQGHNEQFF. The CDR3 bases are TGTGCCAGCACCCTAAAACTAGGTTCGGGACAGGGCCACAATGAGCAGTTCTTC. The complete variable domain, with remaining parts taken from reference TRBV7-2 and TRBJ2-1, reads GAGVSQSPSNKVTEKGKDVELRCDPISGHTALYWYRQSLGQGLEFLIYFQGNSAPDKSGLPSDRFSAERTGGSVSTLTIQRTQQEDSAVYLCASTLKLGSGQGHNEQFFGPGTRLTVL.

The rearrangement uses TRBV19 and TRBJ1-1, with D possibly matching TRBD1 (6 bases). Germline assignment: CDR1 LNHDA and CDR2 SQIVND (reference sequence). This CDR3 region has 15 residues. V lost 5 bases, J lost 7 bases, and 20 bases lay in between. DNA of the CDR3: TGTGCCAGTAGTCCGCCCGGTGGCAGGGGCAATGAAGCTTTCTTT. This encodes CASSPPGGRGNEAFF.

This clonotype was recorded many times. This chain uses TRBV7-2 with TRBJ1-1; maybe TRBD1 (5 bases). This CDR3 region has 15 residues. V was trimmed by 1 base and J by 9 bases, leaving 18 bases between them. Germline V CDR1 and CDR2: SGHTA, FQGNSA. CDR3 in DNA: TGTGCCAGCAGCTTAGATCTAAGTCGCCAGGGTAAAGCTTTCTTT. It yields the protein CASSLDLSRQGKAFF.

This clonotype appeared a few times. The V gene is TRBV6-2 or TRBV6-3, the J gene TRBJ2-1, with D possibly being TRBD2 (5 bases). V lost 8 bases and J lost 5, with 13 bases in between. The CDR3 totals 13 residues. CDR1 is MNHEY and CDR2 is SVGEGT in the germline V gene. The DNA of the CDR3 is TGTGCCAGCGGAATAGCGTGGCACAATGAGCAGTTCTTC. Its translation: CASGIAWHNEQFF.

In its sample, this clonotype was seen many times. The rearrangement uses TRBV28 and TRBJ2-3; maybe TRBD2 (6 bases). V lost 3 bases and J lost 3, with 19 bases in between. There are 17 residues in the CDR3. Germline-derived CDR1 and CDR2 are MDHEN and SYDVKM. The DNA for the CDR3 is TGTGCCAGCAGTTTTTCCCTTGAGGCGGGGCGGACAGATACGCAGTATTTT. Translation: CASSFSLEAGRTDTQYF.

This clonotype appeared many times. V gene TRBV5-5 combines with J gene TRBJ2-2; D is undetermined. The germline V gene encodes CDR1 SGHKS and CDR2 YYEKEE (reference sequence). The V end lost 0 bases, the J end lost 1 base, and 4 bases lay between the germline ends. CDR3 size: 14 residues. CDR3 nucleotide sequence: TGTGCCAGCAGCTTGGCACTGAACACCGGGGAGCTGTTTTTT. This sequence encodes CASSLALNTGELFF. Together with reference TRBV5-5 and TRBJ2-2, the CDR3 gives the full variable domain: DAGVTQSPTHLIKTRGQQVTLRCSPISGHKSVSWYQQVLGQGPQFIFQYYEKEERGRGNFPDRFSARQFPNYSSELNVNALLLGDSALYLCASSLALNTGELFFGEGSRLTVL.

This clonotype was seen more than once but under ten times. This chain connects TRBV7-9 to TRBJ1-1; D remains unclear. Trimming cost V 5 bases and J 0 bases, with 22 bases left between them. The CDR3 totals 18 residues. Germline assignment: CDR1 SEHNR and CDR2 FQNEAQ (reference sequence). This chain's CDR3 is CASSLRAEGPYMNTEAFF. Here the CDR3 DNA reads TGTGCCAGCAGCCTCCGGGCCGAAGGACCCTATATGAACACTGAAGCTTTCTTT.

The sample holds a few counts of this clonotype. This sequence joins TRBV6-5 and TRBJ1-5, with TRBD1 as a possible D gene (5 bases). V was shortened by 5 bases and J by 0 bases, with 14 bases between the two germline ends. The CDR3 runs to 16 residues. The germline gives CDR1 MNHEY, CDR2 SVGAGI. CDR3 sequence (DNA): TGTGCCAGCAGTATCGGGACCCCTTATAGCAATCAGCCCCAGCATTTT. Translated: CASSIGTPYSNQPQHF.

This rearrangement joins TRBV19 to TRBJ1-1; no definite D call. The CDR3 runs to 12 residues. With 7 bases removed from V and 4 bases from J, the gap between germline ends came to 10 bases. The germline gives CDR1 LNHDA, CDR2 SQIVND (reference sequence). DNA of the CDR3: TGTGCCAGTAACAGTGAGGGCACTGAAGCTTTCTTT. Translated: CASNSEGTEAFF.

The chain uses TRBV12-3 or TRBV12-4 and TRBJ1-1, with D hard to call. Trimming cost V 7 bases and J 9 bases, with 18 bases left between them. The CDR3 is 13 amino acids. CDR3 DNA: TGTGCCAGCACCCCAGACGGGCTCTGGCAAGCTTTCTTT. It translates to CASTPDGLWQAFF.

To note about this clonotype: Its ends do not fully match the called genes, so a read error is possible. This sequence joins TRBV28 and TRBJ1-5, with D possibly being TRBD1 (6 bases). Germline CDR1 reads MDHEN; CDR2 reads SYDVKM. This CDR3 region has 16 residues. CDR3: CASSLPDRPSNQPQHF. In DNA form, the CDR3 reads TGTGCCAGCAGTTTACCGGACAGACCTAGCAACCAGCCCCAGCATTTT.

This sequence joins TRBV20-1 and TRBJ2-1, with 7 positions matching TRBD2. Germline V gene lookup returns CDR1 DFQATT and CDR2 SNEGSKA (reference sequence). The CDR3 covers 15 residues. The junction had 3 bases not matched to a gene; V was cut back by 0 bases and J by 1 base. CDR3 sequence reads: CSARDQRGSYNEQFF. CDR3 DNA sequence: TGCAGTGCTAGAGACCAGCGGGGATCCTACAATGAGCAGTTCTTC.

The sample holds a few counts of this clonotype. DNA of the CDR3: TGTGCCAGCAGTGAAGACAACTCTGAAGCTTTCTTT. It specifies CASSEDNSEAFF. The chain couples TRBV2 to TRBJ1-1; no firm D call. Germline assignment: CDR1 SNHLY and CDR2 FYNNEI. The CDR3 is 12 residues long. V lost 1 base, J lost 6 bases, and 6 bases lay in between.

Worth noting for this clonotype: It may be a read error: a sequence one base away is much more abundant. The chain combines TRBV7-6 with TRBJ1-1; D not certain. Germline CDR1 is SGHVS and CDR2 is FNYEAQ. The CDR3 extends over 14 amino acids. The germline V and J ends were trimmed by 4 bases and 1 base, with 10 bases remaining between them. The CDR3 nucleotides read TGTGCCAGCAGCTCGAGTCCGGCGAACACTGAAGCTTTCTTT. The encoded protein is CASSSSPANTEAFF.

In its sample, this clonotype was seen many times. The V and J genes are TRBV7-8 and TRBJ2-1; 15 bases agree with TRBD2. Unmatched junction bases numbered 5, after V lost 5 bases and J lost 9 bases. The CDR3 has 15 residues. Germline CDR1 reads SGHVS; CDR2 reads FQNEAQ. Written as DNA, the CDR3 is TGTGCCAGCAGCGATCCGGGACTAGCGGGGGGTGAGCAGTTCTTC. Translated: CASSDPGLAGGEQFF.

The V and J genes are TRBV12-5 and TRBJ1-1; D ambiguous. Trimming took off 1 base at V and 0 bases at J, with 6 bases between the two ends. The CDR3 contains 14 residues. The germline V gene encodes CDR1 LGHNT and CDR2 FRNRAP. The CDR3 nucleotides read TGTGCTAGTGGTTTGGAGGCGCTGAACACTGAAGCTTTCTTT. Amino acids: CASGLEALNTEAFF.

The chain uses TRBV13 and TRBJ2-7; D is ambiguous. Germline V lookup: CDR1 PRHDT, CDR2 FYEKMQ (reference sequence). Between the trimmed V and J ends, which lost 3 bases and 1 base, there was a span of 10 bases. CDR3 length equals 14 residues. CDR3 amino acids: CASSFPSKSYEQYF. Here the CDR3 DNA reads TGTGCCAGCAGCTTCCCCTCTAAGTCCTACGAGCAGTACTTC.

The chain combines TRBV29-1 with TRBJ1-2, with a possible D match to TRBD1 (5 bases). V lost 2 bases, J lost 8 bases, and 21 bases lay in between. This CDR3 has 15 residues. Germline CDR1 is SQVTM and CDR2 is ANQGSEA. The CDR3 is CSVEIESAGLGGYTF. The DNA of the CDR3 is TGCAGCGTTGAAATTGAGTCGGCAGGGTTGGGGGGCTACACCTTC.

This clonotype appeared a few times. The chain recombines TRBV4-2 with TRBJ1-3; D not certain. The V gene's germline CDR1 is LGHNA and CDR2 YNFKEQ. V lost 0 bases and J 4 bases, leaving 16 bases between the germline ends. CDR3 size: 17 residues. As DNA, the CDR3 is TGTGCCAGCAGCCAAGATACGGTATCGGTGTGGGGAAACACCATATATTTT. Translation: CASSQDTVSVWGNTIYF.